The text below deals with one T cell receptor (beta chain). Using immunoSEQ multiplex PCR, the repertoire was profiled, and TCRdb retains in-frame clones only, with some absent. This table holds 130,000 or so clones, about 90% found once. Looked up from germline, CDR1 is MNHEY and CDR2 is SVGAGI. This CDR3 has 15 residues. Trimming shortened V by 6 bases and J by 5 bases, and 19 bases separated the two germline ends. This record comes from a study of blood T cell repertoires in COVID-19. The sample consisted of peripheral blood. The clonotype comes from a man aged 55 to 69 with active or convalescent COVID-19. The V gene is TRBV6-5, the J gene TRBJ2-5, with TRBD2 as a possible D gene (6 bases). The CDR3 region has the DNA TGTGCCAGCAGCCTCGGTACAGGAGGGTTGGAGACCCAGTACTTC. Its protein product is CASSLGTGGLETQYF.